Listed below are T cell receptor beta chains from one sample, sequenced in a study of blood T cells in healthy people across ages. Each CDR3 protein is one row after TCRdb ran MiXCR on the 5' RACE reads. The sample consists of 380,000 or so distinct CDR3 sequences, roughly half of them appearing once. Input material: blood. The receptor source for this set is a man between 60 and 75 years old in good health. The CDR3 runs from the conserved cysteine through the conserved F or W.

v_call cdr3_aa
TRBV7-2 CASSLAPTGTYEQYF
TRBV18 CASSPFTGGYQEQYF
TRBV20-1 CSASLPPGQRDYEQYF
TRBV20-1 CSARDMLGLADTQYF
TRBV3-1 CASRGQVGDTQYF
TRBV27 CASTPRGESNEQYF
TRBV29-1 CSVGFPGQQNNEQFF
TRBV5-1 CASSLDSNTGELFF
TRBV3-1 CASRDRGQTQYF
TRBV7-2 CASSLGPSAADTQYF
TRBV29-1 CSVATGGSKNIQYF
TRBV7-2 CASSLGDRSGSRGETQYF
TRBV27 CASSFEEFGELFF
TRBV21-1 CARGTGGEYGYTF
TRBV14 CASSQRLGGVNTGELFF
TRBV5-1 CASSIRSAVAGDEQYF
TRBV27 CASSPHGDPRGYTF